The source of this TCR beta chain is a study of radiation and T cells in renal cell carcinoma. Study as a whole: Nephrectomy followed 15 Gy stereotactic body radiation by 4 weeks.

Losses at the gene ends were 1 base for V and 5 bases for J; bases not matched to a gene: 11. Germline V lookup: CDR1 SGHDN, CDR2 FVKESK. This CDR3 has 18 amino acids. In this sample, this clone turned up once. Here immunoSEQ multiplex PCR was the method, and the copy in TCRdb shows in-frame clones only, minus some. The repertoire holds 160,000 or so clones, with around 90% as singletons. This sample's time point: blood 2 weeks post-SBRT. Treatment here: 15 Gy SBRT to primary tumor, nephrectomy 4 weeks later. After SBRT, blood was collected at 2 and 4 weeks, plus baseline. Clear cell pathology was present in this patient's renal cell carcinoma.

The chain joins TRBV14 to TRBJ2-5, with 12 bases lining up with TRBD2. The origin of this receptor is a woman aged 45 to 65 with renal cell carcinoma. Sequences were derived from blood, sampled from a patient whose treatment included radiotherapy and nephrectomy. This chain's CDR3 is CASSQGGLAGGFRETQYF. The DNA of the CDR3 is TGTGCCAGCAGCCAAGGAGGGCTAGCGGGGGGGTTTCGTGAGACCCAGTACTTC.